These 21 T cell receptor beta chains were sequenced from one sample in a study of cytomegalovirus exposure and HLA in healthy donors. The protocol was immunoSEQ multiplex PCR, while the TCRdb copy is restricted to in-frame clones and leaves out a portion. The sample carries some 170,000 clones, 95% to 97% recorded once. The sequenced material came from PBMCs. These receptors were taken from a woman aged 18-29 years in good health and CMV-seronegative.

The V gene is TRBV10-3, the J gene TRBJ1-4; 9 nucleotides match TRBD1. V lost 4 bases, J lost 5 bases, and 2 bases stayed unmatched. CDR1 is ENHRY, CDR2 SYGVKD, per germline. CDR3 length: 14 residues. This chain's CDR3 is CAISGGQGNEKLFF. The CDR3 coding sequence is TGTGCCATCAGTGGGGGACAGGGAAATGAAAAACTGTTTTTT.

The CDR3 reads CASSKEGGGALAEETQYF. The CDR3 nucleotides read TGTGCCAGCAGCAAAGAGGGCGGGGGGGCCCTAGCCGAAGAGACCCAGTACTTC. The chain recombines TRBV21-1 with TRBJ2-5; the table calls TRBD2, which could not be checked here. TRBV21-1 is labeled a pseudogene. The CDR3 is made up of 18 amino acids.

The chain combines TRBV18 with TRBJ1-5, with D perhaps TRBD1 (6 bases). The germline V gene has CDR1 KGHSH and CDR2 LQKENI. Trimming took off 1 base at V and 4 bases at J, with 11 bases between the two ends. The CDR3 length is 15 residues. The CDR3 DNA reads TGTGCCAGCTCACCACTTGCCACAGGGAATCAGCCCCAGCATTTT. This sequence encodes CASSPLATGNQPQHF.

The chain uses TRBV9 and TRBJ2-3; D might be TRBD2 (5 bases). CDR3 length: 15 amino acids. V lost 2 bases and J 0 bases, leaving 10 bases between the germline ends. CDR1 is SGDLS, CDR2 YYNGEE, per germline. The DNA for the CDR3 is TGTGCCAGCAGCGTTAGCGTCTTAAGCACAGATACGCAGTATTTT. This codes for CASSVSVLSTDTQYF.

The V and J genes are TRBV2 and TRBJ1-6; D is possibly TRBD1 (5 bases). The CDR3 is 15 amino acids. The V gene's germline CDR1 is SNHLY and CDR2 FYNNEI. V shed 6 bases and J shed 7 bases, with 16 bases lying between them. The CDR3 coding sequence is TGTGCCAGCAGCCTAATACAAGCAGGGAATTCACCCCTCCACTTT. Translated, it gives CASSLIQAGNSPLHF.

This chain joins TRBV13 and TRBJ2-3; TRBD2 agrees at 8 bases. Germline assignment: CDR1 PRHDT and CDR2 FYEKMQ (reference sequence). This CDR3 is built from 21 residues. J was trimmed by 0 bases and V by 5 bases; bases with no gene match: 22. The CDR3 loop is CASSQTGTSPNTTTSTDTQYF. The CDR3 nucleotides are TGTGCCAGCAGCCAAACCGGGACTAGTCCCAATACGACCACTAGCACAGATACGCAGTATTTT.

The CDR3 is CASSQSRDTEAFF. The CDR3 DNA follows: TGTGCCAGCTCACAATCCAGGGACACTGAAGCTTTCTTT. The chain couples TRBV18 to TRBJ1-1, with D possibly matching TRBD1 (5 bases). The CDR3 contains 13 residues. Germline-derived CDR1 and CDR2 are KGHSH and LQKENI. V was shortened by 4 bases and J by 3 bases, with 9 bases between the two germline ends.

This clone was recorded once. The chain has TRBV9 and TRBJ1-6; 9 bases are a match to TRBD1. The CDR3 contains 17 residues. Germline-derived CDR1 and CDR2 are SGDLS and YYNGEE. V was clipped by 5 bases and J by 9 bases; unmatched bases: 15. The CDR3 region is CASRKGEQGASSSPLHF. The CDR3 region has the DNA TGTGCCAGCAGGAAAGGGGAACAGGGGGCGTCTAGTTCACCCCTCCACTTT. The full variable domain, with the rest looked up from reference TRBV9 and TRBJ1-6, is DSGVTQTPKHLITATGQRVTLRCSPRSGDLSVYWYQQSLDQGLQFLIQYYNGEERAKGNILERFSAQQFPDLHSELNLSSLELGDSALYFCASRKGEQGASSSPLHFGNGTRLTVT.

The chain couples TRBV19 to TRBJ1-2, with TRBD1 matching over 7 bases. CDR3 length equals 13 residues. V lost 7 bases and J lost 2; bases outside the gene matches: 4. CDR1 and CDR2 from the germline V gene are LNHDA and SQIVND (reference sequence). The CDR3 nucleotides read TGTGCCAGTAACGAGGGACAGAACTATGGCTACACCTTC. Translated, it gives CASNEGQNYGYTF.

The V call is TRBV2, the J call TRBJ1-6; D possibly corresponds to TRBD1 (6 bases). CDR1 and CDR2 from the germline V gene are SNHLY and FYNNEI. V lost 4 bases, J lost 7 bases, and 20 bases lay in between. The CDR3 runs 17 residues. The CDR3 bases are TGTGCCAGCAGTGGCCCCGACAGGCCCACATACAATTCACCCCTCCACTTT. Encoded protein: CASSGPDRPTYNSPLHF. Together with reference TRBV2 and TRBJ1-6, the CDR3 gives the full variable domain: EPEVTQTPSHQVTQMGQEVILRCVPISNHLYFYWYRQILGQKVEFLVSFYNNEISEKSEIFDDQFSVERPDGSNFTLKIRSTKLEDSAMYFCASSGPDRPTYNSPLHFGNGTRLTVT.

The rearrangement joins TRBV9 to TRBJ2-1; 11 bases agree with TRBD1. After removal of 1 base from V and 8 bases from J, the junction contained 11 bases not matched to a gene. This CDR3 has 17 residues. The germline V gene encodes CDR1 SGDLS and CDR2 YYNGEE. CDR3 nucleotides: TGTGCCAGCAGCGTATCAGCGGGACAGGGGGTCAATGATGAGCAGTTCTTC. It codes for CASSVSAGQGVNDEQFF.

The genes are TRBV4-1 and TRBJ2-7, with a weak D call TRBD2 (5 bases). CDR3 length: 15 amino acids. The V and J ends lost 0 bases and 5 bases respectively, with 14 bases between them. Germline CDR1 is MGHRA and CDR2 is YSYEKL. The CDR3 is CASSQDPRGRNEQYF. CDR3 DNA: TGCGCCAGCAGCCAAGATCCCCGGGGAAGAAACGAGCAGTACTTC.

CDR3 loop: CASSQGFEASYGYTF. The CDR3 DNA reads TGTGCCAGCAGCCAAGGTTTTGAGGCCAGCTATGGCTACACCTTC. The chain employs TRBV4-2 and TRBJ1-2; D not resolved. Between the trimmed V and J ends, which lost 1 base and 4 bases, there was a span of 13 bases. This CDR3 is built from 15 residues. Germline CDR1 and CDR2: LGHNA and YNFKEQ.

This clone was picked up one time. The rearrangement links TRBV6-4 to TRBJ2-7; 7 bases agree with TRBD1. The CDR3 runs to 16 residues. The trim removed 0 bases at V and 9 bases at J, leaving 14 bases unmatched. Germline values: CDR1 MRHNA, CDR2 SNTAGT. Here the CDR3 reads CASSDSRQGGVLGQYF. CDR3 coding DNA: TGTGCCAGCAGTGACTCGAGACAGGGTGGCGTCTTAGGGCAGTACTTC.

This chain connects TRBV6-5 to TRBJ1-2, with D perhaps TRBD1 (5 bases). Between the trimmed V and J ends, which lost 2 bases and 7 bases, there was a span of 11 bases. Germline V gene data show CDR1 as MNHEY and CDR2 as SVGAGI. The CDR3 covers 13 residues. DNA of the CDR3: TGTGCCAGCAGTTACGGGCAGGGCTTTGGCTACACCTTC. Residues: CASSYGQGFGYTF.

This clone was counted ten times or more. The chain couples TRBV6-5 to TRBJ1-1; the D gene is possibly TRBD1 (6 bases). This CDR3 is built from 13 residues. The V end lost 4 bases, the J end lost 5 bases, and 11 bases lay between the germline ends. CDR1 is MNHEY, CDR2 SVGAGI, per germline. CDR3 in amino acids: CASSSNRATEAFF. CDR3 in DNA: TGTGCCAGCAGTTCCAACAGGGCTACTGAAGCTTTCTTT.

V and J are TRBV15 and TRBJ1-1, with TRBD1 matching over 7 bases. Unmatched junction bases numbered 6, after V lost 5 bases and J lost 3 bases. Germline CDR1 is LNHNV and CDR2 is YYDKDF (reference sequence). The CDR3 spans 14 residues. The CDR3 loop is CATSFYTGDTEAFF. The CDR3 DNA sequence: TGTGCCACCAGCTTTTACACAGGGGACACTGAAGCTTTCTTT. The whole variable domain, remainder taken from reference TRBV15 and TRBJ1-1, is DAMVIQNPRYQVTQFGKPVTLSCSQTLNHNVMYWYQQKSSQAPKLLFHYYDKDFNNEADTPDNFQSRRPNTSFCFLDIRSPGLGDTAMYLCATSFYTGDTEAFFGQGTRLTVV.

The CDR3 spells CASNRGNTNYGYTF. CDR3 DNA sequence: TGCGCCAGCAACCGAGGCAACACCAACTATGGCTACACCTTC. This chain connects TRBV5-1 to TRBJ1-2; D unclear. V was pared by 6 bases and J by 2 bases, with 14 bases between. Germline CDR1 and CDR2: SGHRS and YFSETQ. The CDR3 covers 14 residues.

The chain carries TRBV7-3 and TRBJ2-1; 7 bases agree with TRBD1. This CDR3 comprises 14 residues. CDR1 is SGHTA and CDR2 is FQGTGA in the germline V gene. V dropped 5 bases and J dropped 8; count of bases not matched to a gene: 9. The CDR3 sequence is CASSPPDRRDEQFF. CDR3 bases: TGTGCCAGCAGCCCGCCGGACAGGCGGGATGAGCAGTTCTTC.

V gene TRBV6-1 combines with J gene TRBJ1-3, with D unclear. In germline, CDR1 is MNHNS, CDR2 SASEGT. CDR3 length: 16 amino acids. The germline V and J ends were trimmed by 1 base and 1 base, with 11 bases remaining between them. CDR3 nucleotide sequence: TGTGCCAGCAGTGAAGAGAGTTATGTGTCTGGAAACACCATATATTTT. Amino acids: CASSEESYVSGNTIYF.

The chain has TRBV30 and TRBJ2-1, with TRBD2 identical over 16 bases. The CDR3 is 18 amino acids. Germline trimming cut 1 base from V and 7 bases from J; bases unmatched to any gene: 10. Germline V CDR1 and CDR2: GTSNPN, SVGIG (reference sequence). The CDR3 coding sequence is TGTGCCTGGAGTGCACCGGGACTAGCGGGGGGGCAGACGAATGAGCAGTTCTTC. Amino acids: CAWSAPGLAGGQTNEQFF.